This T cell receptor (beta chain) derives from a study of shared clonotypes between healthy human individuals. Background on the study: Two women and a few men aged 18 to 49 served as donors.

The CDR3 extends over 14 amino acids. Trimming took 6 bases from V and 4 from J, leaving 15 bases between them. In germline, CDR1 is MNHEY, CDR2 SMNVEV (reference sequence). Broader study findings: A handful of donors shared 4.5% to 6.5% of their naive CD4 clonotypes.

Concerning this clone: Its specificity is unknown.

The authors distributed each subset's genomic DNA evenly over several immunoSEQ plates. Sequencing was performed with immunoSEQ multiplex PCR; in TCRdb, only in-frame clones are kept and a portion is missing. The sample holds fewer than 850,000 clones, around 72% seen once. The material sequenced was memory CD4+ T cells sorted from blood. The subset is: CD45RA-negative fraction. The clonotype was recovered from a woman between 25 and 40 years old in good health. This sequence joins TRBV27 and TRBJ1-1, with a possible D match to TRBD1 (5 bases). The CDR3 region is CASRVERGITEAFF. CDR3 DNA sequence: TGTGCCAGCAGGGTTGAAAGGGGAATCACTGAAGCTTTCTTT.